This TCR beta chain is from a study of T cell responses to AZD1222 COVID-19 vaccine. Study-wide context: Second doses were pooled across both intervals (about 4 or about 12 weeks). Study-wide results and caveats: Donor demographics were predominantly white British with a female majority; clonal diversity may be underestimated. Spike-specific TCR breadth and depth grew following two AZD1222 doses.

This CDR3 comprises 14 residues. The junction had 4 bases not matched to a gene; V was cut back by 0 bases and J by 7 bases. Germline V CDR1 and CDR2: SGHTS, YDEGEE. The protocol was immunoSEQ multiplex PCR, while the TCRdb copy is restricted to in-frame clones and leaves out a portion. The sample lists some 180,000 clones, 75% to 90% occurring once. Details on this clone: Its target is unknown.

The J gene is TRBJ1-2, the V gene TRBV5-8; 9 nucleotides align to TRBD1. The source of this sequence is an adult in good health. The sample was peripheral blood, taken on day 0 of AZD1222 vaccination. The CDR3 here is CASSLGGQGSGYTF. The CDR3 region has the DNA TGTGCCAGCAGCTTGGGAGGACAGGGGAGTGGCTACACCTTC.